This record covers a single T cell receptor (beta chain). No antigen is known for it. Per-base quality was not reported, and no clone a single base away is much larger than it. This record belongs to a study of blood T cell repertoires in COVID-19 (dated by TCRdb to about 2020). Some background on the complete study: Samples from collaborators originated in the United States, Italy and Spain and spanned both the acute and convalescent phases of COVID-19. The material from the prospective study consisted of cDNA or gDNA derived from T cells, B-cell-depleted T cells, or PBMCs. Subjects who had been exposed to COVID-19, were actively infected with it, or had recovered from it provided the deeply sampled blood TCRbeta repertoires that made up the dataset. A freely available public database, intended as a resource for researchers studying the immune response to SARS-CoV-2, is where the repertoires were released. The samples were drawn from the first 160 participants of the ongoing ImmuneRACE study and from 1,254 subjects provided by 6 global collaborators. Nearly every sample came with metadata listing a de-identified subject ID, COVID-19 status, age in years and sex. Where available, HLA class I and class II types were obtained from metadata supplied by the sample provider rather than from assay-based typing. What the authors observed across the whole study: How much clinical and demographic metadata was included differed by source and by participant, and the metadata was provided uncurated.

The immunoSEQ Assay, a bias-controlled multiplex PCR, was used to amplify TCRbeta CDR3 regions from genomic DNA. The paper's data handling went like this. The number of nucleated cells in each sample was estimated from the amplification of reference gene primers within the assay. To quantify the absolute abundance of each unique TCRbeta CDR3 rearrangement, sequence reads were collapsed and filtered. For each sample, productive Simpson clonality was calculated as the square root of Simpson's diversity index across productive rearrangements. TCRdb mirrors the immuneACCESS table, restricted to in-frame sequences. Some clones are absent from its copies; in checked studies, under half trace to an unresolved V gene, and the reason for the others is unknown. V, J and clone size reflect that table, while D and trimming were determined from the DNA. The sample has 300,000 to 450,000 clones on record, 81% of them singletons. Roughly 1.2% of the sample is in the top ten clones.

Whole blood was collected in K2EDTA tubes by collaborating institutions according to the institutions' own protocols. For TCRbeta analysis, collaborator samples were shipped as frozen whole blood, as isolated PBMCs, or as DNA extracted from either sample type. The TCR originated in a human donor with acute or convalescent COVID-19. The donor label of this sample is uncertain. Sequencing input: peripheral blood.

The CDR3 region has the sequence CASSLLGSSTDTQYF. The DNA sequence is as follows: TGTGCCAGCAGCCTCCTTGGCAGTAGCACAGATACGCAGTATTTT. Recombination connected TRBV27 to TRBJ2-3, with the identity of the D gene unclear. CDR1 and CDR2, per the germline V gene (reference sequence), are MNHEY and SMNVEV. V and J are truncated by 6 bases and 0 bases respectively, leaving an intervening sequence of 13 bases. Including the terminal cysteine and phenylalanine, the CDR3 comprises 15 residues. CDR3 DNA only is kept here, 45 bases in frame from base 1.